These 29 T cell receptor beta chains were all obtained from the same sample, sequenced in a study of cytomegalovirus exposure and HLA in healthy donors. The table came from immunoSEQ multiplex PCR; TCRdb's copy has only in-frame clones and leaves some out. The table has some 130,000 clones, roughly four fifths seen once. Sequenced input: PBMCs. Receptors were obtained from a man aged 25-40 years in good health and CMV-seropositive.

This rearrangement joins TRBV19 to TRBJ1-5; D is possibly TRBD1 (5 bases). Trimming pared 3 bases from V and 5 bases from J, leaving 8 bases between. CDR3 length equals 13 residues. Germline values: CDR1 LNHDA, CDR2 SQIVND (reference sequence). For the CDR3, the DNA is TGTGCCAGTAGTATCAGGGCTGATCAGCCCCAGCATTTT. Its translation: CASSIRADQPQHF.

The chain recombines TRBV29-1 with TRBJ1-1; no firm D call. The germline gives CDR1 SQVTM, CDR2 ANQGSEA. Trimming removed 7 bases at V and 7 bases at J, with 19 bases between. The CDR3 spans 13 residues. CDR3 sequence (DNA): TGCAGCGGCGTACGGGGTTTAGACGGTGAAGCTTTCTTT. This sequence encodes CSGVRGLDGEAFF.

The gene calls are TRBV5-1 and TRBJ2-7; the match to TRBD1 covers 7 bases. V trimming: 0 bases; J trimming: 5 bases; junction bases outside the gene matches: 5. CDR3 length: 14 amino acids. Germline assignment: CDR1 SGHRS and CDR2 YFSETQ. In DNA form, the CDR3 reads TGCGCCAGCAGCTTGGTGGGACAGTCGGACGAGCAGTACTTC. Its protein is CASSLVGQSDEQYF.

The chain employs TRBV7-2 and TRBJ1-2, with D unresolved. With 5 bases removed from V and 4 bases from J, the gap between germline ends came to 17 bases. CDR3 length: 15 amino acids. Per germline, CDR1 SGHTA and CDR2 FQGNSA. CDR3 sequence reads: CASSTAEGRGYGYTF. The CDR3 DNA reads TGTGCCAGCAGCACAGCCGAGGGCCGGGGCTATGGCTACACCTTC.

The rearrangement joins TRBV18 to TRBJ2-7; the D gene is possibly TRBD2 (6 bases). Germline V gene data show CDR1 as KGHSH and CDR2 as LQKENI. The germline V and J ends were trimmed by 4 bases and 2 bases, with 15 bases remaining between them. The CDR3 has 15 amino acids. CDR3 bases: TGTGCCAGCTCACGGCCGGGACTCGGGACCTACGAGCAGTACTTC. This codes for CASSRPGLGTYEQYF.

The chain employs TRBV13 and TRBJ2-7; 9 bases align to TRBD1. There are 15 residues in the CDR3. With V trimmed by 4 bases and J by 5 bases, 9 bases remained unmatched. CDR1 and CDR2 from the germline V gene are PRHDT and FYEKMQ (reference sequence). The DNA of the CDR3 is TGTGCCAGCAGCTCCCCCGGGACAGGGTACCACGAGCAGTACTTC. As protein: CASSSPGTGYHEQYF.

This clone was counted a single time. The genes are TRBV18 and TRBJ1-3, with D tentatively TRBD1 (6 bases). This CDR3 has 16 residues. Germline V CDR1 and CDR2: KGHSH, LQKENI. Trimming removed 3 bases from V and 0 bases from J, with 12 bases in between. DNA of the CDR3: TGTGCCAGCTCACCCCAAGGACAGAGCTCTGGAAACACCATATATTTT. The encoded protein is CASSPQGQSSGNTIYF. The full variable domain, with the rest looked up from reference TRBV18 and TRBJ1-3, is NAGVMQNPRHLVRRRGQEARLRCSPMKGHSHVYWYRQLPEEGLKFMVYLQKENIIDESGMPKERFSAEFPKEGPSILRIQQVVRGDSAAYFCASSPQGQSSGNTIYFGEGSWLTVV.

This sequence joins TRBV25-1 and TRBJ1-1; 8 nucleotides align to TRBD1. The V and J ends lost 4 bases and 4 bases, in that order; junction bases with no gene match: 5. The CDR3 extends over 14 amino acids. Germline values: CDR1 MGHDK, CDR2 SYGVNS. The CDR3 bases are TGTGCCAGCAGTGCGACAGGGGTGAGCACTGAAGCTTTCTTT. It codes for CASSATGVSTEAFF.

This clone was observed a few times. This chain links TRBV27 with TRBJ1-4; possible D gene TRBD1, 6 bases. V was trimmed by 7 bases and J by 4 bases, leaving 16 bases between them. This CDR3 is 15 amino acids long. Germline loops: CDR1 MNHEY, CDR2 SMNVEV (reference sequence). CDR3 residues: CASKRTDFNNEKLFF. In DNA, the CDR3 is TGTGCCAGCAAGAGGACAGACTTTAATAATGAAAAACTGTTTTTT.

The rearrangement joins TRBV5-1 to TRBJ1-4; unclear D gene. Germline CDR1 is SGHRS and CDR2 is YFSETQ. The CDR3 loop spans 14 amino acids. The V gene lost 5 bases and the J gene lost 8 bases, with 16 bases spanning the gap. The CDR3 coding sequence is TGCGCCAGCAGTGACCCAGCGGAAAACGAAAAACTGTTTTTT. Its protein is CASSDPAENEKLFF.

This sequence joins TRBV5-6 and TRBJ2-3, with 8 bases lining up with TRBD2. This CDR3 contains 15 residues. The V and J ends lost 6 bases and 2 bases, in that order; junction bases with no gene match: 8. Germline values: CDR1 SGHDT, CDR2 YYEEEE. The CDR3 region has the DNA TGTGCCAGCAACCCGGGGGGGGCTTACACAGATACGCAGTATTTT. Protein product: CASNPGGAYTDTQYF.

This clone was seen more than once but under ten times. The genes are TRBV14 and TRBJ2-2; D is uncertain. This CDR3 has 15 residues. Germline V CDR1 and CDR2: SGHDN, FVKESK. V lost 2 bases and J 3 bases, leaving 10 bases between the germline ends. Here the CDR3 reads CASSQLPGDTGELFF. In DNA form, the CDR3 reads TGTGCCAGCAGCCAACTACCCGGTGACACCGGGGAGCTGTTTTTT.

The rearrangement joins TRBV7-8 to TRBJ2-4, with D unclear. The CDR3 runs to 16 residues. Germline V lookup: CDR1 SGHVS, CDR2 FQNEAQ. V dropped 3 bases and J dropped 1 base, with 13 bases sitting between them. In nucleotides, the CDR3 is TGTGCCAGCAGCTTTTCCTTGCGGTGGGCCAAAAACATTCAGTACTTC. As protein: CASSFSLRWAKNIQYF.

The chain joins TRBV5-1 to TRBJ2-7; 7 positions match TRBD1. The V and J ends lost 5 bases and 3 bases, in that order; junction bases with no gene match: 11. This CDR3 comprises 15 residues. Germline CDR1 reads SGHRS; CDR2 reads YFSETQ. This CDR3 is CASRHRDRDYYEQYF. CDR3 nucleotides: TGCGCCAGCAGACATCGAGACAGGGATTACTACGAGCAGTACTTC.

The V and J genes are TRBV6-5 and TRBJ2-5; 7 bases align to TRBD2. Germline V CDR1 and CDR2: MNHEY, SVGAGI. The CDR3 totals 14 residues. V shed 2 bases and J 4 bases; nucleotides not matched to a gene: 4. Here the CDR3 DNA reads TGTGCCAGCAGTTACGAGGGGAGGGTAGAGACCCAGTACTTC. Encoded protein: CASSYEGRVETQYF.

CDR3 sequence (DNA): TGTGCCAGCAGCCCGGGGGGACAGGGGGCGATGGGAGGGCAGTACTTC. It is translated as CASSPGGQGAMGGQYF. The chain recombines TRBV9 with TRBJ2-4; the match to TRBD1 covers 12 bases. Germline trimming cut 4 bases from V and 13 bases from J; bases unmatched to any gene: 15. Germline CDR1 SGDLS, CDR2 YYNGEE. The CDR3 consists of 16 residues. Looking up the rest from reference TRBV9 and TRBJ2-4 gives the full variable domain: DSGVTQTPKHLITATGQRVTLRCSPRSGDLSVYWYQQSLDQGLQFLIQYYNGEERAKGNILERFSAQQFPDLHSELNLSSLELGDSALYFCASSPGGQGAMGGQYFGAGTRLSVL.

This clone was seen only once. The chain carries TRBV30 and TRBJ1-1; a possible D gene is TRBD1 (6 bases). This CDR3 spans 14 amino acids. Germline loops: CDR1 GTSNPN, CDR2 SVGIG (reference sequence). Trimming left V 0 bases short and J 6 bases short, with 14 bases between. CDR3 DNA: TGTGCCTGGAGTGTGGGACACGGACGATCTGAAGCTTTCTTT. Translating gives CAWSVGHGRSEAFF.

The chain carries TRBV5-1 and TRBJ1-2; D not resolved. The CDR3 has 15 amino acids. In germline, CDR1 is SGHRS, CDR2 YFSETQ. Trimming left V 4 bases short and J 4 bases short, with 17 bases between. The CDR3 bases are TGCGCCAGCAGCACGGCGGTCGGTGTAGGCTATGGCTACACCTTC. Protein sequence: CASSTAVGVGYGYTF.

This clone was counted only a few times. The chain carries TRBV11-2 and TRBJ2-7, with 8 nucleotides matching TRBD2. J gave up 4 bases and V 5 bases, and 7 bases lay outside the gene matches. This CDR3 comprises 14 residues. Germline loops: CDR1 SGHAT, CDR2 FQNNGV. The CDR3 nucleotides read TGTGCCAGCAGCCCAAGCGGGAGAGTTTACGAGCAGTACTTC. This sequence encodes CASSPSGRVYEQYF.

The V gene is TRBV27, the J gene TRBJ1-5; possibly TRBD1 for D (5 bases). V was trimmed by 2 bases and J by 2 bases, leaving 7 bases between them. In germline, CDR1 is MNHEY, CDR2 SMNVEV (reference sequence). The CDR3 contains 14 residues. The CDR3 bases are TGTGCCAGCAGTTTAGCACAGGGCAATCAGCCCCAGCATTTT. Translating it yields CASSLAQGNQPQHF.

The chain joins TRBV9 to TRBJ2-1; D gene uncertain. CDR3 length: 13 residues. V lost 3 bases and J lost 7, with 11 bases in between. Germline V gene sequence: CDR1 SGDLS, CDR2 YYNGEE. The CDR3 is CASSAPVGNEQFF. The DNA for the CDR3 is TGTGCCAGCAGCGCTCCGGTCGGGAATGAGCAGTTCTTC.

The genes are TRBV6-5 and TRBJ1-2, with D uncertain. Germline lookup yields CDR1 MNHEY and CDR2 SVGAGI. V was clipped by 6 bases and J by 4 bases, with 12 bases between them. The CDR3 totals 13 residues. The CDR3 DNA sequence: TGTGCCAGCAGCCCCGCACTCTCCTATGGCTACACCTTC. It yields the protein CASSPALSYGYTF.

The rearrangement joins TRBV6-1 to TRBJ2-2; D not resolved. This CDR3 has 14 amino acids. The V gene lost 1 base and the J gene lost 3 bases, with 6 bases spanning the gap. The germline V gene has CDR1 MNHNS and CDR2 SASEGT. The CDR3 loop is CASSEGAHTGELFF. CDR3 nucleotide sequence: TGTGCCAGCAGTGAAGGAGCCCACACCGGGGAGCTGTTTTTT.

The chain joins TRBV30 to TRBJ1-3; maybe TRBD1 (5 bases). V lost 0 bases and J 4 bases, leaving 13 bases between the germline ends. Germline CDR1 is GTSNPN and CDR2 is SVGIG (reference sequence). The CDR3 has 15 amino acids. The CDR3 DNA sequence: TGTGCCTGGAGTGTTTCATCAGGGCTCGGAAACACCATATATTTT. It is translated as CAWSVSSGLGNTIYF.

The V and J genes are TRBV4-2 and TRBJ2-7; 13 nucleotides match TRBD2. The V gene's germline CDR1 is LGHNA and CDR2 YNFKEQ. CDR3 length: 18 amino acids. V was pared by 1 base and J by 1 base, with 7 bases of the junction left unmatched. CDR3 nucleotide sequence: TGTGCCAGCAGCCAAGGGGGGGGACTAGCGGGACTTTCCTACGAGCAGTACTTC. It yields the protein CASSQGGGLAGLSYEQYF.

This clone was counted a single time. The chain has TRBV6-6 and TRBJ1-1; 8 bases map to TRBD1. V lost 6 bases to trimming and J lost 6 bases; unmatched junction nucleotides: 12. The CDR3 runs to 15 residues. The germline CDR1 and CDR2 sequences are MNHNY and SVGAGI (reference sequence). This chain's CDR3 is CASSTGQGLWSEAFF. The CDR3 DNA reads TGTGCCAGCAGCACCGGACAGGGTCTTTGGTCTGAAGCTTTCTTT.

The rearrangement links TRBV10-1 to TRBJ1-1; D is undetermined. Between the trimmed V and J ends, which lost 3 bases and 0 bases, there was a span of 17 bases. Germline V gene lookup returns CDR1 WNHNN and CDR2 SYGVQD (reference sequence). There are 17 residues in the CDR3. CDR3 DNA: TGCGCCAGCAGTGACCCCCCCGGGGAGAGGGTGAACACTGAAGCTTTCTTT. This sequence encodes CASSDPPGERVNTEAFF.

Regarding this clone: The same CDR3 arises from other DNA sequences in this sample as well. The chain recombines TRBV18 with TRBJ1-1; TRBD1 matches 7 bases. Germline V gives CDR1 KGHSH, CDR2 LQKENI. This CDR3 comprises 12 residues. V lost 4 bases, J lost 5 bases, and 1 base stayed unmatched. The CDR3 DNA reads TGTGCCAGCTCACAACAGGGGACTGAAGCTTTCTTT. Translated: CASSQQGTEAFF.

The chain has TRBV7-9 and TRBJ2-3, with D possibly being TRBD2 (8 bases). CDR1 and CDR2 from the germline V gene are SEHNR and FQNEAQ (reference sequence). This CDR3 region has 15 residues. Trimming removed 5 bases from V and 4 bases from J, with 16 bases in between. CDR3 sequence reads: CASSRGGTAADTQYF. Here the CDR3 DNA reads TGTGCCAGCAGCCGCGGGGGGACAGCAGCAGATACGCAGTATTTT.